The TCR beta chain under discussion was sequenced for a study of cytomegalovirus exposure and HLA in healthy donors. Whole-study context: A later analysis reported the roughly 120 validation repertoires used the same platform as the approximately 670 first-cohort repertoires. Study outcomes and limitations: Cytomegalovirus-associated TCR beta chains were listed, numbering 164. Most TCR sequences were seen very rarely across donors, but some public TCRs occurred in many.

In the case of this clone: Its antigen is as yet unknown.

The assay was immunoSEQ multiplex PCR, and TCRdb's table has in-frame clones only and misses some. The data show tens of thousands of clones, about 94% seen once. The CDR3 runs 12 residues. From germline, CDR1 is LNHDA and CDR2 SQIVND (reference sequence). Trimming took 8 bases from V and 3 from J; bases not matched to a gene: 3. The receptor comes from a man younger than 35 in good health and CMV-seropositive. The sample consisted of PBMCs. The rearrangement uses TRBV19 and TRBJ1-1; TRBD1 matches 7 bases. This CDR3 is CASATGDTEAFF. DNA for the CDR3: TGTGCCAGTGCAACAGGGGACACTGAAGCTTTCTTT.